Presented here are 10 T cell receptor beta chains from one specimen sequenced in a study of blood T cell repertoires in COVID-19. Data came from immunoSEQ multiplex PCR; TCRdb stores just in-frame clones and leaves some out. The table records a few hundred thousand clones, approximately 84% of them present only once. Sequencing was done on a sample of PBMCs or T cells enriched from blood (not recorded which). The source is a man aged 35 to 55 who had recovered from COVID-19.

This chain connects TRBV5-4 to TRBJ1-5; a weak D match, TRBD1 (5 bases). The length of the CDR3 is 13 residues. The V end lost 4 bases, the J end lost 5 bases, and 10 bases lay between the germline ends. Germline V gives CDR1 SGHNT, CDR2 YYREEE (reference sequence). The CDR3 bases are TGTGCCAGCAGCGGCGGGGCGGATCAGCCCCAGCATTTT. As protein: CASSGGADQPQHF.

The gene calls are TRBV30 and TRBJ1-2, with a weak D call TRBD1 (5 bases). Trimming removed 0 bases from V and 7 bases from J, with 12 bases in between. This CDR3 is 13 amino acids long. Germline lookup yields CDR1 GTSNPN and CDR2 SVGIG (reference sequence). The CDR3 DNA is TGTGCCTGGAGTGTCAGCAGGGCTTTTGGCTACACCTTC. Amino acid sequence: CAWSVSRAFGYTF.

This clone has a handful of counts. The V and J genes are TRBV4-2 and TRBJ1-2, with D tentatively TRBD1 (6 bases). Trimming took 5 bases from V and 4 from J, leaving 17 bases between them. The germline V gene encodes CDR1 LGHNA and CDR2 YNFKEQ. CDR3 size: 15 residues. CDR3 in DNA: TGTGCCAGCAGCTCGAAGCACAGGGATTTCTATGGCTACACCTTC. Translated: CASSSKHRDFYGYTF.

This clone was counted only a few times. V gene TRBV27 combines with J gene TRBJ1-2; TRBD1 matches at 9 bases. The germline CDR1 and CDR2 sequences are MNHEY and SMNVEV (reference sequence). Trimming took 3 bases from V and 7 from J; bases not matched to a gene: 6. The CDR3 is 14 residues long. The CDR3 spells CASSLDRGGRGYTF. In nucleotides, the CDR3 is TGTGCCAGCAGTTTGGACAGGGGAGGACGTGGCTACACCTTC.

The CDR3 bases are TGTGCCAGCAGCTTGCGGGGAACCTACGAGCAGTACTTC. Protein sequence: CASSLRGTYEQYF. The chain joins TRBV5-6 to TRBJ2-7, with TRBD2 as a possible D gene (5 bases). There are 13 residues in the CDR3. V was clipped by 1 base and J by 2 bases, with 7 bases between them. The germline CDR1 and CDR2 sequences are SGHDT and YYEEEE.

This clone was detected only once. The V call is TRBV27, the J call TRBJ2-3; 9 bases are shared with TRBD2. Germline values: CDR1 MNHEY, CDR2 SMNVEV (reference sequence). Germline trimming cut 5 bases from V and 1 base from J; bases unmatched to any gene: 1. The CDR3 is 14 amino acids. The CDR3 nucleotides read TGTGCCAGCAGTCGGACTAGCGGCACAGATACGCAGTATTTT. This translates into CASSRTSGTDTQYF.

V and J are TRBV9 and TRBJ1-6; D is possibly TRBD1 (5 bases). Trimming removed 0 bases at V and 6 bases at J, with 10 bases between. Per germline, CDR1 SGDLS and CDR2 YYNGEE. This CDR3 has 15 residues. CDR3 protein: CASSVVTGFNSPLHF. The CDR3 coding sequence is TGTGCCAGCAGCGTAGTCACAGGCTTTAATTCACCCCTCCACTTT.

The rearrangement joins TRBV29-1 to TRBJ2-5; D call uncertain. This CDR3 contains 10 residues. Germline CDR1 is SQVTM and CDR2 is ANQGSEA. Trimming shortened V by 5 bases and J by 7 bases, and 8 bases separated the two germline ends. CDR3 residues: CSVSSGTQYF. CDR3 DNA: TGCAGCGTTTCTTCCGGGACCCAGTACTTC.

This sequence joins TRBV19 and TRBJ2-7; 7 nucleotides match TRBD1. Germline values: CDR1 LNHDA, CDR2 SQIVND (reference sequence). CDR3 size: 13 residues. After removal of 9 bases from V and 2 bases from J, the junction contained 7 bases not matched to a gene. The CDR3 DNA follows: TGTGCCAGCGCCCCCGACAGGGCCTACGAGCAGTACTTC. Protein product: CASAPDRAYEQYF.

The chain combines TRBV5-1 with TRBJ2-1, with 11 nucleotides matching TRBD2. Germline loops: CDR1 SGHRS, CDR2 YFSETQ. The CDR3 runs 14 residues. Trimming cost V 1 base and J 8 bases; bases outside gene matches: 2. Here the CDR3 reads CASSLTSGSDEQFF. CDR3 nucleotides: TGCGCCAGCAGCTTGACTAGCGGGAGCGATGAGCAGTTCTTC.